This TCR beta chain was observed in a study of blood T cell repertoires in COVID-19. The CDR3 runs to 12 residues. V gave up 5 bases and J gave up 6 bases, with 13 bases separating them. CDR1 and CDR2 (germline): GTSNPN, SVGIG (reference sequence). In the original workflow: Researchers report that nucleated cell counts were estimated from reference gene primer amplification. Clones were sequenced by immunoSEQ multiplex PCR, and TCRdb holds only the in-frame ones, with some missing. V, J and clone size derive from that table, while D and trimming were established from the DNA sequence. Found here are approximately 200,000 clones, 80% to 90% of them singletons; the top ten hold around 2.3%.

The V gene is TRBV30, the J gene TRBJ1-1; D gene ambiguous. The source material was peripheral blood. This TCR derives from a man aged 65-85 years with active or convalescent COVID-19. Written as DNA, the CDR3 is TGTGCCTGGGGTCTAACGGCGGCTGAAGCTTTCTTT. It translates to CAWGLTAAEAFF.